What follows is one T cell receptor beta chain and its context. No conserved phenylalanine or tryptophan is present at the end of the CDR3, so a read error is the likely explanation. This sample is part of a study of tumor and adjacent non-tumor tissue in lung cancer. The template was RNA from unsorted bulk tissue. The germline gives CDR1 MDHEN, CDR2 SYDVKM. The CDR3 is made up of 15 amino acids. The library came from three nested PCR rounds adapted from ARM-PCR protocols. A single record per CDR3 protein comes from TCRdb applying MiXCR to the multiplex PCR reads. The sample shows 55,000 to 70,000 distinct CDR3 sequences, 60% of them seen only once.

The TCR was taken from a man in his fifties or sixties with non-small cell lung cancer. The chain employs TRBV28 and TRBJ1-6; 8 nucleotides agree with TRBD1. The specimen sequenced was lung tumor tissue. CDR3 sequence: CASSQLDRDNSPLHY. As DNA, the CDR3 is TGCGCCAGCAGCCAGTTGGACAGGGATAATTCACCCCTCCACTAT.